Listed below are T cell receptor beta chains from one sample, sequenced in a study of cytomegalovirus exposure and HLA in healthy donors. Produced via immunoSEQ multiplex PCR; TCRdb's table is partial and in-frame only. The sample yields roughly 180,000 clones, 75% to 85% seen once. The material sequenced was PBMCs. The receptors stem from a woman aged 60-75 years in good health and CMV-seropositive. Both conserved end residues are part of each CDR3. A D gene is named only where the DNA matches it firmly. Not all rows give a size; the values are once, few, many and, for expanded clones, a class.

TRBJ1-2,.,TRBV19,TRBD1,CASSIAGTGGYGYTF,TGTGCCAGTAGTATAGCTGGGACAGGGGGATATGGCTACACCTTC
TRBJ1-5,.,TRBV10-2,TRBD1,CASSLTGEQPQHF,TGCGCCAGCAGTTTGACAGGGGAGCAGCCCCAGCATTTT
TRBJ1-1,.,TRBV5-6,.,CASAFPTGTEAFF,TGTGCCAGCGCCTTCCCTACGGGCACTGAAGCTTTCTTT
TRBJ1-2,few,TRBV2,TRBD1,CASSDRTGGAYGYTF,TGTGCCAGCAGTGACCGGACAGGGGGCGCCTATGGCTACACCTTC
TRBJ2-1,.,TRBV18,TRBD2,CASSQTSGSYNEQFF,TGTGCCAGCTCACAGACTAGCGGGAGCTACAATGAGCAGTTCTTC
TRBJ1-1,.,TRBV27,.,CASSLGRQSVSEAFF,TGTGCCAGCAGTTTAGGGCGACAGTCCGTTTCTGAAGCTTTCTTT
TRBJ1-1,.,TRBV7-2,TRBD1,CASSPGQGAVVEAFF,TGTGCCAGCAGTCCAGGACAGGGGGCGGTCGTTGAAGCTTTCTTT
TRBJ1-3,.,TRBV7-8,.,CASSFEGHSSGNTIYF,TGTGCCAGCAGCTTCGAGGGACACAGCTCTGGAAACACCATATATTTT
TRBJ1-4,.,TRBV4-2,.,CASSLPTGTSNEKLFF,TGTGCCAGCAGCCTTCCTACCGGGACTTCTAATGAAAAACTGTTTTTT
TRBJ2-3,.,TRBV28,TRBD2,CASKGASGRADTQYF,TGTGCCAGCAAGGGGGCTAGCGGGAGGGCAGATACGCAGTATTTT
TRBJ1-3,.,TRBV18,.,CASSLTGQGAKPSSGNTIYF,TGTGCCAGCTCACTAACAGGACAAGGGGCTAAACCTAGCTCTGGAAACACCATATATTTT
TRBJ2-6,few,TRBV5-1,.,CASSLTGVTGGANVLTF,TGCGCCAGCAGCTTGACGGGGGTGACTGGTGGGGCCAACGTCCTGACTTTC
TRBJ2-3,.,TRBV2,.,CASSGRDTQYF,TGTGCCAGCAGTGGGAGGGATACGCAGTATTTT
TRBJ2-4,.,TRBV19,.,CASSIDTTLLLAKNIQYF,TGTGCCAGTAGTATAGATACGACACTTTTATTAGCCAAAAACATTCAGTACTTC
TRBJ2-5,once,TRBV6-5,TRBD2,CASRRPGGETQYF,TGTGCCAGCAGAAGGCCGGGGGGGGAGACCCAGTACTTC
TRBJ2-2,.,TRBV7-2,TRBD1,CASSLGDRSGTGELFF,TGTGCCAGCAGCTTAGGGGACAGATCGGGCACCGGGGAGCTGTTTTTT
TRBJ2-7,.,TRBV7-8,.,CASSLAGGRSYEQYF,TGTGCCAGCAGCTTAGCGGGGGGGCGCTCCTACGAGCAGTACTTC
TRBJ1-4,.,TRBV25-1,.,CASSNTAAYNEKLFF,TGTGCCAGCAGTAACACAGCCGCGTATAATGAAAAACTGTTTTTT
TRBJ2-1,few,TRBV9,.,CASSVQAAGRDEQFF,TGTGCCAGCAGCGTTCAGGCGGCGGGAAGGGATGAGCAGTTCTTC
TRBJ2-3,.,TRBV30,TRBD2,CAWSVRRTSSGADTQYF,TGTGCCTGGAGTGTACGAAGGACTAGCAGTGGTGCGGATACGCAGTATTTT
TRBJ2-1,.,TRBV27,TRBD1,CASSLMGQPKGYNEQFF,TGTGCCAGCAGTTTAATGGGACAGCCTAAGGGCTACAATGAGCAGTTCTTC
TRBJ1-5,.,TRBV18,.,CASSPGHDQPQHF,TGTGCCAGCTCACCGGGCCATGATCAGCCCCAGCATTTT
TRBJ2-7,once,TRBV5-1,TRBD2,CASRAGTSFEQYF,TGCGCCAGCAGAGCCGGGACTAGCTTCGAGCAGTACTTC
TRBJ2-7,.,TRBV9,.,CASSAYYEQYF,TGTGCCAGCAGCGCTTACTACGAGCAGTACTTC
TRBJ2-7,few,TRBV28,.,CASSLGGDAGEQYF,TGTGCCAGCAGTTTAGGAGGAGATGCGGGCGAGCAGTACTTC
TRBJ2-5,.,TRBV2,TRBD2,CASSPISLAGGGDQYF,TGTGCCAGCAGTCCCATCTCACTAGCGGGAGGGGGGGACCAGTACTTC
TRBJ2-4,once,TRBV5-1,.,CASSTAGRYAGYIQYF,TGCGCCAGCAGCACCGCTGGCAGGTACGCGGGATACATTCAGTACTTC
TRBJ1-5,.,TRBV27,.,CASAGGIFSNQPQHF,TGTGCCAGCGCGGGGGGGATCTTTAGCAATCAGCCCCAGCATTTT
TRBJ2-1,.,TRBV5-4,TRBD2,CASSPGAGAYNEQFF,TGTGCCAGCAGCCCTGGGGCGGGGGCCTACAATGAGCAGTTCTTC
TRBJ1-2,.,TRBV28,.,CASSFRNYGYTF,TGTGCCAGCAGTTTCAGGAACTATGGCTACACCTTC
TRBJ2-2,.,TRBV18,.,CASSPPSGFAGELFF,TGTGCCAGCTCACCACCTTCGGGGTTCGCCGGGGAGCTGTTTTTT
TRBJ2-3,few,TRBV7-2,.,CASSAIPGTPLTVTQYF,TGTGCCAGCAGCGCAATACCCGGGACTCCGCTTACAGTTACGCAGTATTTT
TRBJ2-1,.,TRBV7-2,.,CASSQRHPSGEQFF,TGTGCCAGCAGCCAGAGACACCCAAGCGGTGAGCAGTTCTTC
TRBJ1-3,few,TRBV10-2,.,CASTPGSGGSGNTIYF,TGCGCCAGCACTCCAGGATCGGGGGGCTCTGGAAACACCATATATTTT
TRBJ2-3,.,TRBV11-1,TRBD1,CASSGTGQGYTDTQYF,TGTGCCAGCAGTGGAACGGGACAGGGATACACAGATACGCAGTATTTT
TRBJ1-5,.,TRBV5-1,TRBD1,CASSLGFGTGSSNQPQHF,TGCGCCAGCAGCTTGGGGTTTGGGACAGGGTCTAGCAATCAGCCCCAGCATTTT
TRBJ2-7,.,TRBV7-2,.,CASSPRRDNNYEQYF,TGTGCCAGCAGCCCTCGCCGGGACAACAACTACGAGCAGTACTTC
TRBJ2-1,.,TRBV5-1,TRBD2,CASSLGRHRTSGQYNEQFF,TGCGCCAGCAGCTTGGGGAGACACCGGACTAGCGGGCAATACAATGAGCAGTTCTTC
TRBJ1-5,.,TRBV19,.,CASTDTSNQPQHF,TGTGCCAGTACGGACACCAGCAATCAGCCCCAGCATTTT
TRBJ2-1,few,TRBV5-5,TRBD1,CASSRGGGYNEQFF,TGTGCCAGCAGCCGAGGGGGCGGCTACAATGAGCAGTTCTTC
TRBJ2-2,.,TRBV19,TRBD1,CASNQRQGANTGELFF,TGTGCCAGTAATCAGCGACAGGGGGCGAACACCGGGGAGCTGTTTTTT
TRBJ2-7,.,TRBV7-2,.,CASSLARDSYYEQYF,TGTGCCAGCAGCTTAGCCCGGGACTCGTACTACGAGCAGTACTTC
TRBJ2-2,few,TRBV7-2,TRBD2,CASSLALAGGRNGELFF,TGTGCCAGCAGCTTAGCCCTAGCGGGGGGGCGGAACGGGGAGCTGTTTTTT
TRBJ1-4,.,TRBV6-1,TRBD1,CASRPGTGSEKLFF,TGTGCCAGCAGACCGGGGACAGGGTCCGAAAAACTGTTTTTT
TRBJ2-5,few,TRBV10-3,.,CAIARGKTQYF,TGTGCCATCGCCCGGGGTAAGACCCAGTACTTC
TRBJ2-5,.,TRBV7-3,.,CASSLTGGGQEAQYF,TGTGCCAGCAGCTTAACGGGGGGTGGGCAAGAGGCCCAGTACTTC
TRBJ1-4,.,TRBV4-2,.,CASSQGRQLRDEKLFF,TGTGCCAGCAGCCAAGGGCGGCAGCTCAGGGATGAAAAACTGTTTTTT
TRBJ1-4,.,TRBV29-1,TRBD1,CSGRGGRDEKLFF,TGCAGCGGAAGAGGGGGCCGGGATGAAAAACTGTTTTTT
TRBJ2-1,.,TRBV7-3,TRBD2,CASSLLTSGGNEQFF,TGTGCCAGCAGCTTATTGACTAGCGGGGGAAATGAGCAGTTCTTC
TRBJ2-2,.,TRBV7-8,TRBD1,CASSFGTGVNTGELFF,TGTGCCAGCAGCTTCGGGACAGGGGTGAACACCGGGGAGCTGTTTTTT
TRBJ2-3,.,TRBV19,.,CACRVSGTDTQYF,TGTGCCTGCAGGGTGAGTGGCACAGATACGCAGTATTTT
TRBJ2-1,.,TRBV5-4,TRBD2,CASSLGGPSGEGEQFF,TGTGCCAGCAGCTTGGGAGGGCCTAGCGGGGAGGGTGAGCAGTTCTTC
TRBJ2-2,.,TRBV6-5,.,CASSYRNFQGTGELFF,TGTGCCAGCAGTTACCGAAATTTTCAGGGAACCGGGGAGCTGTTTTTT
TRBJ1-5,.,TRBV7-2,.,CASSLASGNQPQHF,TGTGCCAGCAGCTTAGCCTCGGGGAATCAGCCCCAGCATTTT
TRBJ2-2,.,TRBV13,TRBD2,CASSLRSLADTGELFF,TGTGCCAGCAGTCTAAGGTCCCTAGCGGACACCGGGGAGCTGTTTTTT
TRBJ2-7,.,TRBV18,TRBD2,CASSPQLADSYEQYF,TGTGCCAGCTCACCACAACTAGCGGACTCCTACGAGCAGTACTTC
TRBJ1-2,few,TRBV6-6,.,CASSYRTAHYYGYTF,TGTGCCAGCAGTTATCGGACAGCTCACTACTATGGCTACACCTTC
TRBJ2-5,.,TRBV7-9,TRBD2,CASSLATNKRDQQETQYF,TGTGCCAGCAGCTTGGCCACTAACAAGCGGGATCAACAGGAGACCCAGTACTTC
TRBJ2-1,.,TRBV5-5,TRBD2,CASSSGLAGSSSYNEQFF,TGTGCCAGCAGCTCGGGACTAGCGGGCTCCAGCTCCTACAATGAGCAGTTCTTC